This TCR beta chain appears in the sequencing data of a study of cytomegalovirus exposure and HLA in healthy donors. Findings of the study overall: When a later analysis compared HLA-associated TCR beta chains with equally common others, the HLA-associated chains turned out to be more clonally expanded and to have lower generation probabilities.

This CDR3 has 18 amino acids. The germline V gene encodes CDR1 MGHRA and CDR2 YSYEKL. J lost 4 bases, V lost 4 bases, and 14 bases had no gene match. Vbeta (60) and Jbeta (13) primers were used in the PCR. Some clones are missing from TCRdb's copy, which holds only in-frame ones; the method was immunoSEQ multiplex PCR. The sample has about 140,000 clones; approximately 76% are singletons. In regard to this clone: What it binds is unknown. Other DNA sequences in the same sample also yield this CDR3.

The J gene is TRBJ2-7, the V gene TRBV4-1; 12 bases are a match to TRBD2. This sequence was found in a man aged 35-49 years in good health and CMV-seronegative. Sequences were obtained from PBMCs. The DNA of the CDR3 is TGCGCCAGCAGCCCAAGAATCCCTCGGACTAGCGGGGTGTACGAGCAGTACTTC. Residues: CASSPRIPRTSGVYEQYF.